This T cell receptor (delta chain) appears in the sequencing data of a study of gamma-delta T cells after stem cell transplantation. TCRdb reprocessed the RT-PCR reads through CATT. The table records about 2,000 delta-chain clones, 24% of them present only once. This CDR3 contains 16 residues. The germline CDR1 and CDR2 sequences are GEAIGNYY and EKD. This clone came up a few times. Compared with germline, one end of the junction differs, possibly owing to a read error. The source material was gamma-delta T cells. The genes are TRDV2 and TRDJ1, with 9 bases lining up with TRDD3. The sequence derives from a human donor. It is not recorded whose cells these are; they may come from a transplant donor. CDR3 nucleotides: TGTGCCCGTGACCTACTGGGGATACGACGGACCGATAAACTCATCTTT. Translating it yields CARDLLGIRRTDKLIF.